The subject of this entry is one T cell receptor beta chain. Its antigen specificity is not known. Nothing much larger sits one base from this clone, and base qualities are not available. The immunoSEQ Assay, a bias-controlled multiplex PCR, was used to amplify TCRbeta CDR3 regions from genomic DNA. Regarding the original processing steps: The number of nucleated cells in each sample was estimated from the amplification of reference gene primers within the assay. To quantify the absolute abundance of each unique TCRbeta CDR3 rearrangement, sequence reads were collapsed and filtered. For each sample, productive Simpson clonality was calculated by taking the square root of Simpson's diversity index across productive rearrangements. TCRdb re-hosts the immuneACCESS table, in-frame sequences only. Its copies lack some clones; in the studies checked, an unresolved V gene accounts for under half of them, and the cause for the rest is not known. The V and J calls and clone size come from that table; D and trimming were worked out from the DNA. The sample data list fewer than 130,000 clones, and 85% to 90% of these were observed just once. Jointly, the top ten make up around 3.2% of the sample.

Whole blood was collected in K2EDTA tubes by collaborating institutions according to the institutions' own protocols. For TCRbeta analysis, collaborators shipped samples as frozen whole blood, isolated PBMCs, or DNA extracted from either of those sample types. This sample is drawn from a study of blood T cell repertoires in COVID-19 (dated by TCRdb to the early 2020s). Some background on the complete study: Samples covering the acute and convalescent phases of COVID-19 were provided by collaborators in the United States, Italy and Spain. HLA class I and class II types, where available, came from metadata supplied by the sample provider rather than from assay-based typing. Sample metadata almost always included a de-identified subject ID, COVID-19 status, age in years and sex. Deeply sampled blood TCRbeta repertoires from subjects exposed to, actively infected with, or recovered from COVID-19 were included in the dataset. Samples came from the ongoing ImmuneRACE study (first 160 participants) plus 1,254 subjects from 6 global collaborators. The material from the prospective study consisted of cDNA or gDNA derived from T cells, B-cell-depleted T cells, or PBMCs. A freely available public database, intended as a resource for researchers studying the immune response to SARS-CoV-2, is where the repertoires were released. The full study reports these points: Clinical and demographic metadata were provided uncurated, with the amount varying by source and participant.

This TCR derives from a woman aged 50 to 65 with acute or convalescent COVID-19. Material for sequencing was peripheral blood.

DNA sequence: TGTGCCACCAGCAGAGATCCCCCGCAGGTCCCGGGGGAGCAGTACTTC. Translated, this is CATSRDPPQVPGEQYF. The rearrangement combines TRBV15 with TRBJ2-7; 5 matching bases give a weak D call of TRBD2. V loses 0 bases of germline sequence and J loses 7 bases, and the interval between the two ends is 19 bases. The germline V gene (reference sequence) sets CDR1 to LNHNV and CDR2 to YYDKDF. Measured from the cysteine to the phenylalanine, the CDR3 is 16 residues long. The kept DNA is CDR3 alone, 48 bases in frame from the first base.